These 15 T cell receptor beta chains originate from one sample sequenced in a study of graft-versus-host responses after intestinal transplantation. Antigens of these TCRs are unknown. TCRdb keeps only in-frame clones here, not all; method: immunoSEQ multiplex PCR. The sample gives 96,000 or so clones, roughly 90% of which show up once; around 0.15% is in the top ten. The source was unstimulated CD4+ T cells sorted from spleen or lymph node cells, collected before intestinal transplant. The receptors come from a human donor who received an intestinal transplant.

The rearrangement links TRBV5-1 to TRBJ2-7; 7 bases match TRBD1. The CDR3 totals 15 residues. Trimming cost V 0 bases and J 4 bases; bases outside gene matches: 7. The germline CDR1 and CDR2 sequences are SGHRS and YFSETQ. CDR3 amino acids: CASSLGDSRWYEQYF. CDR3 bases: TGCGCCAGCAGCTTGGGGGACAGTCGTTGGTACGAGCAGTACTTC.

The J gene is TRBJ1-2, the V gene TRBV20-1, with unresolved D. Trimming removed 6 bases from V and 5 bases from J, with 10 bases in between. There are 11 residues in the CDR3. Germline values: CDR1 DFQATT, CDR2 SNEGSKA (reference sequence). Written as DNA, the CDR3 is TGCAGTGCACTATCCCTTTATGGCTACACCTTC. It is translated as CSALSLYGYTF.

The chain uses TRBV18 and TRBJ1-4; D is uncertain. V shed 3 bases and J shed 4 bases, with 6 bases lying between them. The CDR3 consists of 13 residues. Looked up from germline, CDR1 is KGHSH and CDR2 is LQKENI. The CDR3 DNA is TGTGCCAGCTCACCTTATTTTAATGAAAAACTGTTTTTT. As protein: CASSPYFNEKLFF.

This clone was counted once. The rearrangement links TRBV29-1 to TRBJ2-7; D may be TRBD1 (5 bases). CDR1 is SQVTM, CDR2 ANQGSEA, per germline. V was cut by 7 bases and J by 1 base, with 17 bases left in between. The CDR3 has 14 residues. The CDR3 reads CSAKAKQDSYEQYF. The CDR3 bases are TGCAGCGCAAAGGCCAAACAGGATTCCTACGAGCAGTACTTC.

The chain combines TRBV5-1 with TRBJ2-1; D remains unclear. This CDR3 has 12 residues. Trimming removed 0 bases from V and 7 bases from J, with 5 bases in between. Germline V gene data show CDR1 as SGHRS and CDR2 as YFSETQ. The CDR3 spells CASSLVRNEQFF. DNA for the CDR3: TGCGCCAGCAGCTTGGTGCGGAATGAGCAGTTCTTC.

A few counts support this clone. This chain connects TRBV6-1 to TRBJ2-7; D perhaps matches TRBD1 (5 bases). CDR1 is MNHNS and CDR2 is SASEGT in the germline V gene. The ends were cut back, 6 bases at V and 2 bases at J, with 8 bases in the middle. The length of the CDR3 is 12 residues. The CDR3 DNA reads TGTGCCAGCAGGGCGGACACCTACGAGCAGTACTTC. It is translated as CASRADTYEQYF.

The rearrangement uses TRBV20-1 and TRBJ2-3; D not resolved. Germline V gives CDR1 DFQATT, CDR2 SNEGSKA (reference sequence). Trimming shortened V by 3 bases and J by 3 bases, and 4 bases separated the two germline ends. The length of the CDR3 is 11 residues. The CDR3: CSASPTDTQYF. CDR3 DNA sequence: TGCAGTGCTAGTCCGACAGATACGCAGTATTTT.

The chain carries TRBV7-9 and TRBJ1-3, with TRBD1 as a possible D gene (6 bases). This CDR3 has 16 residues. V lost 5 bases and J lost 0, with 14 bases in between. From germline, CDR1 is SEHNR and CDR2 FQNEAQ (reference sequence). CDR3 sequence: CASSSRQASSGNTIYF. CDR3 in DNA: TGTGCCAGCAGCAGCCGACAGGCGAGCTCTGGAAACACCATATATTTT.

J is TRBJ2-3 and V is TRBV2, with 8 bases fitting TRBD2. J gave up 0 bases and V 0 bases, and 11 bases lay outside the gene matches. The CDR3 has 19 amino acids. Per the germline V gene, CDR1 is SNHLY and CDR2 is FYNNEI. The CDR3 DNA reads TGTGCCAGCAGTGAAGCCCAATATAGGACTAGCCTTAGCACAGATACGCAGTATTTT. This codes for CASSEAQYRTSLSTDTQYF.

The chain is built from TRBV7-2 and TRBJ2-3; 8 nucleotides line up with TRBD2. The germline V gene has CDR1 SGHTA and CDR2 FQGNSA. CDR3 size: 16 residues. J was trimmed by 3 bases and V by 2 bases; bases with no gene match: 7. CDR3 residues: CASSLRWREATDTQYF. The DNA of the CDR3 is TGTGCCAGCAGCTTACGTTGGCGGGAGGCGACAGATACGCAGTATTTT.

The genes are TRBV11-2 and TRBJ2-7; 7 bases map to TRBD2. The CDR3 is 16 residues long. Germline lookup yields CDR1 SGHAT and CDR2 FQNNGV. V gave up 1 base and J gave up 2 bases; unmatched junction bases: 8. The CDR3 sequence is CASSLVWGGATYEQYF. The CDR3 DNA reads TGTGCCAGCAGCTTAGTATGGGGGGGAGCTACCTACGAGCAGTACTTC.

The DNA of the CDR3 is TGTGCCAGCAGCCTCGGGACATTAAATGAAAAACTGTTTTTT. Its protein product is CASSLGTLNEKLFF. This chain joins TRBV5-6 and TRBJ1-4, with D tentatively TRBD1 (6 bases). CDR1 and CDR2 (germline): SGHDT, YYEEEE. The length of the CDR3 is 14 residues. The ends were cut back, 4 bases at V and 5 bases at J, with 12 bases in the middle.

This clone was observed a handful of times. V usage is TRBV5-4 and J usage is TRBJ2-6; D gene uncertain. Trimming shortened V by 3 bases and J by 0 bases, and 7 bases separated the two germline ends. Germline assignment: CDR1 SGHNT and CDR2 YYREEE (reference sequence). This CDR3 comprises 15 residues. This CDR3 is CASSSYSSGANVLTF. In nucleotides, the CDR3 is TGTGCCAGCAGCTCCTACTCCTCTGGGGCCAACGTCCTGACTTTC. Full variable domain (rest looked up from reference TRBV5-4 and TRBJ2-6): ETGVTQSPTHLIKTRGQQVTLRCSSQSGHNTVSWYQQALGQGPQFIFQYYREEENGRGNFPPRFSGLQFPNYSSELNVNALELDDSALYLCASSSYSSGANVLTFGAGSRLTVL.

J is TRBJ1-2 and V is TRBV12-5; the match to TRBD1 covers 8 bases. The germline CDR1 and CDR2 sequences are LGHNT and FRNRAP. J gave up 0 bases and V 6 bases, and 0 bases lay outside the gene matches. The CDR3 is 13 amino acids. The CDR3 reads CASGQGANYGYTF. CDR3 nucleotide sequence: TGTGCTAGTGGACAGGGGGCTAACTATGGCTACACCTTC.

The chain is built from TRBV4-1 and TRBJ1-4; D not certain. The CDR3 spans 15 residues. V lost 0 bases and J 11 bases, leaving 16 bases between the germline ends. Germline CDR1 is MGHRA and CDR2 is YSYEKL. This chain's CDR3 is CASSQDKLEPVKLFF. CDR3 nucleotides: TGCGCCAGCAGCCAAGACAAACTGGAGCCGGTTAAACTGTTTTTT.